Below are 19 T cell receptor beta chains sequenced from a single sample in a study of T cell responses to AZD1222 COVID-19 vaccine (dated by TCRdb to the early 2020s). Receptor amplification or capture employed the immunoSEQ multiplex PCR assay. TCRdb obtained this table from immuneACCESS and retained in-frame rearrangements with V and J assigned. These tables miss some clones; where compared with another copy, unresolved V genes account for less than half of the shortfall, and the remainder is unexplained. The sample table shows approximately 110,000 clones, and 88% are seen once. The ten largest clonotypes hold 4.4% of the sample. Explained via the paper, the time point label denotes: baseline before first vaccination. The specimen was peripheral blood, collected on day 0 of AZD1222 vaccination. These receptors were taken from an adult in good health.

The V call is TRBV10-2, the J call TRBJ1-1; D may be TRBD1 (5 bases). V was shortened by 7 bases and J by 0 bases, with 15 bases between the two germline ends. This CDR3 is built from 15 residues. Germline values: CDR1 WSHSY, CDR2 SAAADI. This CDR3 is CASMMSRGMNTEAFF. CDR3 bases: TGCGCCAGCATGATGAGTAGGGGCATGAACACTGAAGCTTTCTTT.

This clone was seen once. This sequence joins TRBV27 and TRBJ1-5; perhaps TRBD1 as D (6 bases). Trimming took 6 bases from V and 3 from J, leaving 9 bases between them. The CDR3 is 13 amino acids. Per germline, CDR1 MNHEY and CDR2 SMNVEV (reference sequence). The CDR3 DNA reads TGTGCCAGCAGAAGACAGGCCAATCAGCCCCAGCATTTT. Protein: CASRRQANQPQHF.

This clone was counted once. The chain uses TRBV6-4 and TRBJ2-3; 8 bases map to TRBD2. This CDR3 has 16 amino acids. Germline CDR1 MRHNA, CDR2 SNTAGT. Unmatched junction bases numbered 10, after V lost 4 bases and J lost 4 bases. Here the CDR3 DNA reads TGTGCCAGCAGTGTGGGGACTAGTTGGGTTCCAGATACGCAGTATTTT. Translation gives CASSVGTSWVPDTQYF.

The chain is built from TRBV4-2 and TRBJ1-1, with TRBD1 identical over 7 bases. Germline-derived CDR1 and CDR2 are LGHNA and YNFKEQ. J gave up 1 base and V 3 bases, and 5 bases lay outside the gene matches. The CDR3 extends over 15 amino acids. Written as DNA, the CDR3 is TGTGCCAGCAGCCAGAACAGGGGAGGGAACACTGAAGCTTTCTTT. Translated: CASSQNRGGNTEAFF.

This clone was picked up one time. Other DNA sequences in this specimen translate into the identical CDR3. The chain joins TRBV4-3 to TRBJ1-1, with D unresolved. The CDR3 consists of 12 residues. V shed 3 bases and J shed 2 bases, with 4 bases lying between them. Germline V gene data show CDR1 as LGHNA and CDR2 as YSLEER. CDR3 bases: TGCGCCAGCAGCCAGGGTAACACTGAAGCTTTCTTT. It is translated as CASSQGNTEAFF.

The rearrangement uses TRBV10-1 and TRBJ1-4; 7 nucleotides match TRBD1. Unmatched junction bases numbered 11, after V lost 4 bases and J lost 0 bases. The CDR3 runs 18 residues. Germline CDR1 WNHNN, CDR2 SYGVQD (reference sequence). Written as DNA, the CDR3 is TGCGCCAGCAGTGCGGGGACAGAGCCCTTTGCAACTAATGAAAAACTGTTTTTT. Amino acid sequence: CASSAGTEPFATNEKLFF.

This rearrangement joins TRBV12-3 or TRBV12-4 to TRBJ1-2; D remains unclear. The CDR3 covers 13 residues. With 6 bases removed from V and 1 base from J, the gap between germline ends came to 9 bases. The CDR3 sequence: CASSFPFNYGYTF. The CDR3 DNA reads as TGTGCCAGCAGCTTCCCCTTTAACTATGGCTACACCTTC.

V and J are TRBV5-6 and TRBJ1-5; 12 positions match TRBD1. Trimming took 2 bases from V and 6 from J; bases not matched to a gene: 6. The CDR3 has 16 amino acids. The germline gives CDR1 SGHDT, CDR2 YYEEEE. The CDR3 reads CASSFRGTGGGQPQHF. The CDR3 DNA is TGTGCCAGCAGCTTCAGAGGGACAGGGGGCGGTCAGCCCCAGCATTTT.

The table lists this clone with a count of one. The chain recombines TRBV7-6 with TRBJ2-2; 10 bases map to TRBD2. V lost 5 bases to trimming and J lost 0 bases; unmatched junction nucleotides: 9. The CDR3 contains 18 residues. Per germline, CDR1 SGHVS and CDR2 FNYEAQ. For the CDR3, the DNA is TGTGCCAGCAGCCGGCCGACTAGCGGGCACGCGAACACCGGGGAGCTGTTTTTT. This gives the protein CASSRPTSGHANTGELFF.

As DNA, the CDR3 is TGTGCCAGCTCAGAACAGGGGGGAGCTTTCTTT. The encoded protein is CASSEQGGAFF. The rearrangement joins TRBV18 to TRBJ1-1; 8 bases map to TRBD1. The length of the CDR3 is 11 residues. Trimming took 5 bases from V and 10 from J; bases not matched to a gene: 3. Germline assignment: CDR1 KGHSH and CDR2 LQKENI.

The rearrangement joins TRBV19 to TRBJ1-5; D is ambiguous. Between the trimmed V and J ends, which lost 1 base and 3 bases, there was a span of 10 bases. In germline, CDR1 is LNHDA, CDR2 SQIVND (reference sequence). This CDR3 region has 15 residues. The CDR3 DNA follows: TGTGCCAGTAGTATAGTGGGCCATTTCAATCAGCCCCAGCATTTT. Translated, it gives CASSIVGHFNQPQHF.

The chain couples TRBV29-1 to TRBJ1-2, with TRBD1 matching over 9 bases. Germline values: CDR1 SQVTM, CDR2 ANQGSEA. This CDR3 has 13 residues. V trimming: 5 bases; J trimming: 2 bases; junction bases outside the gene matches: 3. The DNA of the CDR3 is TGCAGCGTTACCGGGACAGGGAACTATGGCTACACCTTC. Translated, it gives CSVTGTGNYGYTF.

The V gene is TRBV6-1, the J gene TRBJ1-6, with D possibly being TRBD1 (6 bases). There are 14 residues in the CDR3. Per germline, CDR1 MNHNS and CDR2 SASEGT. V lost 3 bases to trimming and J lost 6 bases, with 9 bases between them. The CDR3, as DNA: TGTGCCAGCAGTGAGAGACAGGCTAATTCACCCCTCCACTTT. Protein: CASSERQANSPLHF.

The chain uses TRBV28 and TRBJ2-1; D tentatively fits TRBD1 or TRBD2 (5 bases each). The V and J ends lost 4 bases and 4 bases respectively, with 17 bases between them. The CDR3 is made up of 16 amino acids. The germline V gene has CDR1 MDHEN and CDR2 SYDVKM. The CDR3 bases are TGTGCCAGCAGTTCTGAGGGGAGTGTGGGATACAATGAGCAGTTCTTC. Translation: CASSSEGSVGYNEQFF.

This chain links TRBV9 with TRBJ2-2; D may be TRBD2 (6 bases). The germline V gene has CDR1 SGDLS and CDR2 YYNGEE. Trimming stripped 3 bases from V and 4 bases from J, with 13 bases between. The CDR3 is 15 residues long. CDR3 amino acids: CASSGGLSFTGELFF. For the CDR3, the DNA is TGTGCCAGCAGCGGGGGACTTTCGTTCACCGGGGAGCTGTTTTTT.

The chain couples TRBV7-8 to TRBJ1-5, with D tentatively TRBD1 (6 bases). CDR1 and CDR2 (germline): SGHVS, FQNEAQ. The CDR3 spans 16 residues. Trimming stripped 5 bases from V and 8 bases from J, with 22 bases between. CDR3 region: CASSGRTGSEREPQHF. For the CDR3, the DNA is TGTGCCAGCAGCGGGCGAACAGGGAGCGAGCGGGAGCCCCAGCATTTT.

The genes are TRBV5-1 and TRBJ2-7, with D perhaps TRBD1 (5 bases). From germline, CDR1 is SGHRS and CDR2 YFSETQ. Trimming left V 0 bases short and J 3 bases short, with 16 bases between. The CDR3 runs to 16 residues. In DNA form, the CDR3 reads TGCGCCAGCAGCTTGGCCCCCGGACAAGACCTCTACGAGCAGTACTTC. Translated: CASSLAPGQDLYEQYF.

CDR3 coding DNA: TGTGCCAGCTCACCAGAATCATCCAGGGCAGCCTATGGCTACACCTTC. Its translation is CASSPESSRAAYGYTF. The genes are TRBV18 and TRBJ1-2, with a tentative D call TRBD1 (5 bases). Between the trimmed V and J ends, which lost 2 bases and 4 bases, there was a span of 17 bases. The CDR3 length is 16 residues. The germline V gene encodes CDR1 KGHSH and CDR2 LQKENI.

The chain carries TRBV6-4 and TRBJ2-7, with TRBD1 matching 7 bases. The germline V gene has CDR1 MRHNA and CDR2 SNTAGT. J was trimmed by 4 bases and V by 8 bases; bases with no gene match: 11. This CDR3 contains 14 residues. The CDR3 sequence is CASSDKGAKYEQYF. The CDR3 DNA sequence: TGTGCCAGCTCCGACAAGGGGGCGAAGTACGAGCAGTACTTC.